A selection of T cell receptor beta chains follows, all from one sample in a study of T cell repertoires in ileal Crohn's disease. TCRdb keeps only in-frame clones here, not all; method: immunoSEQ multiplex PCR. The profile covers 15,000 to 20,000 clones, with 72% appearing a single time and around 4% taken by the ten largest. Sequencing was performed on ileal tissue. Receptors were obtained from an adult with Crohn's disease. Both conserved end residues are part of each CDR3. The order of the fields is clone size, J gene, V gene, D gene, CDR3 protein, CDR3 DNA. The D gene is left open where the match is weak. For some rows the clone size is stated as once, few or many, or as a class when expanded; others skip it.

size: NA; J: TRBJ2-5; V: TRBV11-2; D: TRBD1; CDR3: CASRGGQGAETQYF; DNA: TGTGCCAGCAGGGGGGGACAGGGTGCGGAGACCCAGTACTTC
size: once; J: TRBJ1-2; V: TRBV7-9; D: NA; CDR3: CASSSGNYGYTF; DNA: TGTGCCAGCAGCTCAGGGAACTATGGCTACACCTTC
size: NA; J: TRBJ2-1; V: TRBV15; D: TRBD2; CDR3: CATSREWGGSYNEQFF; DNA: TGTGCCACCAGCAGAGAATGGGGGGGCTCCTACAATGAGCAGTTCTTC
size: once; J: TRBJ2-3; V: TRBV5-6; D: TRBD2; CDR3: CASSLRVAGGIDTQYF; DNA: TGTGCCAGCAGCTTGAGGGTAGCGGGGGGGATAGATACGCAGTATTTT
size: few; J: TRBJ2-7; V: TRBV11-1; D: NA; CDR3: CASSRSGFRQVPYEQYF; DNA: TGTGCCAGCAGCCGATCTGGCTTCCGACAGGTACCATACGAGCAGTACTTC
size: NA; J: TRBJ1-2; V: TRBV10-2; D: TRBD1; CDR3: CASTRDSNYGYTF; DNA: TGCGCCAGCACAAGGGACAGCAACTATGGCTACACCTTC
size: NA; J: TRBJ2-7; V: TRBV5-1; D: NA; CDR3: CASSSTGTVLAEQYF; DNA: TGCGCCAGCAGCTCCACGGGAACCGTTCTAGCGGAGCAGTACTTC
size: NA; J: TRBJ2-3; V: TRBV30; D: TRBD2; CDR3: CAWGSGRGTDTQYF; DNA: TGTGCCTGGGGAAGCGGGAGGGGCACAGATACGCAGTATTTT
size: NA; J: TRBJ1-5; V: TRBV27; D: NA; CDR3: CASSFVGQPQHF; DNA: TGTGCCAGCAGTTTCGTCGGTCAGCCCCAGCATTTT
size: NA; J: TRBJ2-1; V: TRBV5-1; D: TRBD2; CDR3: CASSLVAGPAANEQFF; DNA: TGCGCCAGCAGCTTGGTAGCGGGACCCGCTGCCAATGAGCAGTTCTTC
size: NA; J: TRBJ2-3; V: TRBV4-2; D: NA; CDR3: CASSQAQGKGDTQYF; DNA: TGTGCCAGCAGCCAAGCCCAGGGTAAGGGAGATACGCAGTATTTT
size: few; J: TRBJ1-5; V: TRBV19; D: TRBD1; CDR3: CASSDGQGVNQPQHF; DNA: TGTGCCAGTAGTGATGGACAGGGGGTAAATCAGCCCCAGCATTTT
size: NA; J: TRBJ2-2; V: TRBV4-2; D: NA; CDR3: CASRRSGELFF; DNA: TGTGCCAGCAGGAGAAGCGGGGAGCTGTTTTTT
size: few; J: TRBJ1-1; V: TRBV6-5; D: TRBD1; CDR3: CASRGMTGGNTEAFF; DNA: TGTGCCAGCAGGGGTATGACAGGGGGCAACACTGAAGCTTTCTTT
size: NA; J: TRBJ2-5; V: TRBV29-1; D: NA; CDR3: CSVEGGQGETQYF; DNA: TGCAGCGTTGAAGGGGGGCAGGGAGAGACCCAGTACTTC
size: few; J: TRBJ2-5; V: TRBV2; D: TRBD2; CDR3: CASTGLTSGGTETQYF; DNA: TGTGCCAGCACGGGACTTACTAGCGGGGGGACAGAGACCCAGTACTTC
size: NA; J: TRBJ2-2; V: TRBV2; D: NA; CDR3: CASSEYPRGRTGELFF; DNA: TGTGCCAGCAGTGAATACCCGCGGGGCCGAACCGGGGAGCTGTTTTTT
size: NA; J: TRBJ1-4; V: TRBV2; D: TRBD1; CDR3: CASMRRQGELVSATNEKLFF; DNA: TGTGCCAGCATGCGGCGACAGGGGGAGTTGGTCTCGGCAACTAATGAAAAACTGTTTTTT
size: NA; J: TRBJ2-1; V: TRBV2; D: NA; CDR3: CARGRGRGNEQFF; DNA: TGTGCCAGGGGGCGGGGTAGAGGCAATGAGCAGTTCTTC
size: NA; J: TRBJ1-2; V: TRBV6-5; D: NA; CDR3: CASIPSVYGGSGYTF; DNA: TGTGCCAGCATCCCTAGTGTTTATGGGGGCTCTGGCTACACCTTC
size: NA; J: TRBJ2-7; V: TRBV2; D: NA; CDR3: CASSNIQGSYEQYF; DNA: TGTGCCAGCAGTAATATACAGGGATCCTACGAGCAGTACTTC
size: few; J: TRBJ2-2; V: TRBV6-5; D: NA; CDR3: CATENAGELFF; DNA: TGTGCCACTGAGAACGCCGGGGAGCTGTTTTTT
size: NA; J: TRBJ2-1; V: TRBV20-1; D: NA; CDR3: CSASLPNEQFF; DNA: TGCAGTGCTAGCCTCCCCAATGAGCAGTTCTTC
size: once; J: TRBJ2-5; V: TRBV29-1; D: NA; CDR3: CSVVQGGETQYF; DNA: TGCAGCGTTGTGCAGGGGGGAGAGACCCAGTACTTC